The source of this T cell receptor (beta chain) is a study of graft-versus-host responses after intestinal transplantation. This table comes from immunoSEQ multiplex PCR, and its TCRdb copy is limited to in-frame clones, with some not included. The data contain 80,000 to 100,000 clones, under 95% of them singletons. Points on this clone: Its target is unknown.

CDR1 is SGHDN, CDR2 FVKESK, per germline. The CDR3 consists of 16 residues. Trimming took off 4 bases at V and 4 bases at J, with 20 bases between the two ends. Regarding the study as a whole: Among recipient marrow samples, GvH clones were found; some appeared first in ileum or blood.

Sequencing was performed on unstimulated CD8+ T cells sorted from spleen or lymph node cells, taken before transplant. This TCR derives from a human donor who was the organ donor for an intestinal transplant. The genes are TRBV14 and TRBJ2-7, with D possibly matching TRBD2 (5 bases). The chain's CDR3 is CASSPTFSRRSYEQYF. CDR3 in DNA: TGTGCCAGCAGCCCAACTTTCTCGCGGAGGAGTTACGAGCAGTACTTC.